This T cell receptor (beta chain) was profiled in a study of T cells in Graves' hyperthyroidism and ophthalmopathy (dated by TCRdb to between 2018 and 2021). Study-level background: TCR V-J signatures able to tell the groups apart were searched for in a discovery cohort of more than 90 patients, of whom roughly 42 had Graves' ophthalmopathy and around 57 had stable Graves' hyperthyroidism. An independent validation cohort of around 19 hyperthyroidism patients and approximately 17 patients who later progressed to ophthalmopathy tested prospective prediction of ophthalmopathy. The 90 or so discovery patients were randomly split 7:3 into training and test sets. The study also compared thyroid tissue and blood T-cell repertoires from 6 or 7 Graves' hyperthyroidism patients. After sampling, hyperthyroidism patients received methimazole starting at 30 mg daily, and ophthalmopathy patients received high-dose intravenous methylprednisolone. The paper reports TCR Vbeta CDR3 sequencing of some 140 peripheral blood samples: around 41 ophthalmopathy, roughly 74 hyperthyroidism and around 17 progressor patients.

TCR beta CDR3 regions were amplified from RNA transcripts. A first-round RT-PCR of the TCR CDR3 used the HTBI primer set with the Qiagen OneStep RT-PCR kit. Libraries were constructed in a second round of multiplex PCR, after which size selection and purification were performed. Paired-end sequencing of the libraries was performed with 100 bp reads on an Illumina HiSeq2000. In the paper's pipeline: Raw data were processed with SOAPnuke, discarding reads with adapters, uncalled bases, mean Phred below 15, or no exact constant-primer or identifier match. High-quality paired reads were merged using COPE v1.2.5, and each unique nucleotide sequence was defined as a clonotype. MiTCR v1.1 was used to align clonotypes to the IMGT TRBV, TRBD and TRBJ reference segments. Analysis was restricted to V-J combinations with a frequency above 0.0001, which covered roughly 99% of repertoires. A TCS score was defined as the ratio of F50 (clonal expansion) to E x V (chaos), with BLOSUM62-based TCRdist applied between CDR3 peptides within each V-J. Welch's t-statistics and random forest reduced around 520 V-J features to 10 to 15, which were used in a naive Bayes classifier (R e1071). Thyroid-blood repertoire similarity was quantified with the Morisita-Horn index. The public sequencing data were trimmed at Q25 with fastp and processed into clonotypes with MiXCR by TCRdb, which kept only in-frame beta chains. Each entry is one CDR3 protein sequence, shown with its most common DNA and genes. V and J calls and clone size were set by TCRdb, not the authors. Recorded for this sample are 500,000 to 800,000 distinct CDR3 sequences; 45% of them occurred a single time. Under 8% of the sample goes to the ten largest clones.

The study excluded patients with uncontrolled infections, other autoimmune diseases, pregnancy or lactation. Diagnoses were established on the basis of clinical symptoms, serum thyroxine and TRAb, thyroid ultrasound, and orbital computed tomography. Total RNA was extracted using Trizol reagent, and RNA quality was assessed on an Agilent 2100 Bioanalyzer. With regard to this clonotype: It lacks a known antigen. Within one base of it there is no much larger clone, and no base qualities were kept.

What the study reported, not specific to this receptor: A 13 V-J signature model separated ophthalmopathy from stable hyperthyroidism, with nearly 90% sensitivity and roughly 84% specificity in cross-validation and 80%/75% in testing. No statistical method was used to set the sample size in advance, and investigators knew the group allocation. Blood samples also contained most of the expanded thyroid clonotypes (frequency above 0.001), which suggests that blood repertoires may reflect thyroid immune responses. In validation, progression to ophthalmopathy was predicted by the model with 70% to 71% sensitivity and 72% to 80% specificity, a median of approximately 6.5 months before onset.

CDR1 LNHDA and CDR2 SQIVND are derived from the germline V gene (reference sequence). From the cysteine up to the phenylalanine, the CDR3 has a length of 12 residues. The only DNA kept is the CDR3, 36 bases in frame from the first base. The germline ends are 9 bases apart after V is trimmed by 4 bases and J by 5 bases. The sequenced material came from peripheral blood or thyroid tissue (not recorded which). The chain joins TRBV19 to TRBJ2-7; 5 matching bases give a weak D call of TRBD1. The receptor was isolated from an adult man with Graves' disease, either hyperthyroidism or ophthalmopathy (not recorded which). The sequenced DNA: TGTGCCAGTAGTAAAACAGGAGACGAGCAGTACTTC. This is translated as CASSKTGDEQYF.